This T cell receptor beta chain derives from a study of regulatory T cells in long-lasting Graves disease. V gave up 3 bases and J gave up 6 bases, with 10 bases separating them. CDR1 and CDR2 (germline): SGHRS, YFSETQ. This CDR3 comprises 13 residues. Concerning this clonotype itself: The antigen remains undetermined.

TCRdb redid the calling of the reads with MiXCR, one entry per CDR3 protein. The repertoire consists of roughly 1,500 distinct CDR3 sequences, with approximately 80% occurring once and the leading ten covering about 7.7%. Extracted RNA from PBMCs served as the source of the TCR library. American Thyroid Association guidelines were used to diagnose Graves' disease. Study-wide results and caveats: Persistent patients shared more public clonotypes (roughly 2,500) than new patients (more than 900). Persistent Graves' patients showed reduced TCR diversity versus newly diagnosed patients.

The rearrangement joins TRBV5-1 to TRBJ2-1; D is perhaps TRBD2 (6 bases). Sequenced here: peripheral blood mononuclear cells (PBMCs), sampled with antithyroid drug treatment, in newly diagnosed or persistent Graves disease (not recorded which). The origin of this receptor is a woman between 18 and 30 years old with Graves disease. CDR3 nucleotide sequence: TGCGCCAGCAGCTCGGGACTTCCCAATGAGCAGTTCTTC. It encodes CASSSGLPNEQFF.